The 16 T cell receptor beta chains presented below share a single source sample, sequenced in a study of cytomegalovirus exposure and HLA in healthy donors. 60 Vbeta and 13 Jbeta primers were used in PCR. Some clones are missing from TCRdb's copy, which holds only in-frame ones; the method was immunoSEQ multiplex PCR. There are about 140,000 clones in the sample; 80% occur only once, and less than 1.5% lies in the top ten. The sequenced material came from PBMCs. These receptor sequences come from a female donor in good health and CMV-seronegative.

The chain has TRBV7-9 and TRBJ2-7; D is unclear. The germline V and J ends were trimmed by 4 bases and 2 bases, with 15 bases remaining between them. The CDR3 extends over 15 amino acids. Germline lookup yields CDR1 SEHNR and CDR2 FQNEAQ (reference sequence). The CDR3 DNA reads TGTGCCAGCAGCTCCCTACAGTTAAGTGCCTACGAGCAGTACTTC. Translating gives CASSSLQLSAYEQYF.

In its sample, this clone was seen once. The rearrangement links TRBV13 to TRBJ2-1; TRBD2 might be the D (6 bases). Germline lookup yields CDR1 PRHDT and CDR2 FYEKMQ (reference sequence). Deletions cut 1 base from V and 2 bases from J, with 9 bases between. CDR3 length equals 15 residues. In nucleotides, the CDR3 is TGTGCCAGCAGCTTAGAAACGGGGGCCTACAATGAGCAGTTCTTC. As protein: CASSLETGAYNEQFF.

The rearrangement links TRBV7-9 to TRBJ2-7; 10 bases agree with TRBD2. Germline CDR1 reads SEHNR; CDR2 reads FQNEAQ (reference sequence). V lost 5 bases, J lost 4 bases, and 11 bases stayed unmatched. The length of the CDR3 is 16 residues. The CDR3 DNA is TGTGCCAGCAGCCCCACCCCTAGCGGGAGACTTTACGAGCAGTACTTC. Its protein product is CASSPTPSGRLYEQYF.

J is TRBJ2-7 and V is TRBV27; 11 nucleotides align to TRBD2. CDR1 MNHEY and CDR2 SMNVEV come from the germline V gene (reference sequence). CDR3 length: 15 amino acids. V lost 5 bases to trimming and J lost 5 bases; unmatched junction nucleotides: 8. CDR3 nucleotide sequence: TGTGCCAGCAGTCCGACGTGGACTAGCGGGCACGAGCAGTACTTC. It translates to CASSPTWTSGHEQYF.

The rearrangement uses TRBV9 and TRBJ1-2; 7 bases align to TRBD1. The V gene end was trimmed by 1 base and the J gene end by 4 bases; junction bases not matched to a gene: 7. Looked up from germline, CDR1 is SGDLS and CDR2 is YYNGEE. The CDR3 runs 15 residues. This CDR3 reads CASSVQSQGSYGYTF. CDR3 nucleotide sequence: TGTGCCAGCAGCGTACAATCACAGGGGAGCTATGGCTACACCTTC.

The chain employs TRBV5-6 and TRBJ1-5; 7 bases match TRBD1. The CDR3 has 14 residues. Trimming cost V 4 bases and J 5 bases; bases outside gene matches: 6. CDR1 and CDR2 (germline): SGHDT, YYEEEE. The CDR3 DNA reads TGTGCCAGCAGCCGTCAGGGGGGCTATCAGCCCCAGCATTTT. Translated, it gives CASSRQGGYQPQHF.

The chain has TRBV28 and TRBJ1-2; D call uncertain. The CDR3 is made up of 12 amino acids. V was pared by 3 bases and J by 5 bases, with 7 bases between. Germline CDR1 is MDHEN and CDR2 is SYDVKM. CDR3 in DNA: TGTGCCAGCAGTTTTGAGGGTTATGGCTACACCTTC. It specifies CASSFEGYGYTF.

The genes are TRBV10-3 and TRBJ2-1; D is uncertain. Looked up from germline, CDR1 is ENHRY and CDR2 is SYGVKD. Trimming left V 8 bases short and J 2 bases short, with 7 bases between. The CDR3 spans 12 residues. The CDR3, as DNA: TGTGCCATCTCCAGGACCTACAATGAGCAGTTCTTC. Translation gives CAISRTYNEQFF.

The V gene is TRBV2, the J gene TRBJ1-5; the D is unclear. In germline, CDR1 is SNHLY, CDR2 FYNNEI. Trimming removed 7 bases at V and 6 bases at J, with 13 bases between. CDR3 length: 13 amino acids. The CDR3 protein is CASMAEGGQPQHF. In DNA form, the CDR3 reads TGTGCCAGCATGGCGGAGGGTGGTCAGCCCCAGCATTTT.

This rearrangement joins TRBV7-9 to TRBJ2-1, with TRBD2 matching over 11 bases. Looked up from germline, CDR1 is SEHNR and CDR2 is FQNEAQ (reference sequence). The V and J ends lost 3 bases and 2 bases, in that order; junction bases with no gene match: 3. CDR3 length: 16 amino acids. CDR3 residues: CASSFTSGRTYNEQFF. The CDR3 DNA is TGTGCCAGCAGCTTTACTAGCGGGAGAACCTACAATGAGCAGTTCTTC. Supplemented by reference TRBV7-9 and TRBJ2-1, the full variable domain reads DTGVSQNPRHKITKRGQNVTFRCDPISEHNRLYWYRQTLGQGPEFLTYFQNEAQLEKSRLLSDRFSAERPKGSFSTLEIQRTEQGDSAMYLCASSFTSGRTYNEQFFGPGTRLTVL.

This clone was recorded a few times. This chain links TRBV5-6 with TRBJ2-7; 10 bases match TRBD2. The CDR3 is 15 residues long. The germline V gene encodes CDR1 SGHDT and CDR2 YYEEEE. V was pared by 3 bases and J by 1 base, with 4 bases of the junction left unmatched. The CDR3 region is CASSSLAGASYEQYF. The CDR3, as DNA: TGTGCCAGCAGCTCTCTAGCGGGAGCGTCCTACGAGCAGTACTTC.

CDR3 sequence reads: CASSDAWANTEAFF. The CDR3 DNA follows: TGTGCCAGCAGTGATGCGTGGGCTAACACTGAAGCTTTCTTT. This chain links TRBV2 with TRBJ1-1, with D hard to call. CDR3 length: 14 amino acids. V was trimmed by 3 bases and J by 2 bases, leaving 10 bases between them. Germline assignment: CDR1 SNHLY and CDR2 FYNNEI.

This chain's CDR3 is CASSFTGDYEQYF. The CDR3 bases are TGCGCCAGCAGCTTTACGGGTGACTACGAGCAGTACTTC. The chain has TRBV5-1 and TRBJ2-7; D is ambiguous. This CDR3 comprises 13 residues. Trimming removed 2 bases at V and 3 bases at J, with 9 bases between. Germline V gives CDR1 SGHRS, CDR2 YFSETQ. The whole variable domain, remainder taken from reference TRBV5-1 and TRBJ2-7, is KAGVTQTPRYLIKTRGQQVTLSCSPISGHRSVSWYQQTPGQGLQFLFEYFSETQRNKGNFPGRFSGRQFSNSRSEMNVSTLELGDSALYLCASSFTGDYEQYFGPGTRLTVT.

V usage is TRBV2 and J usage is TRBJ2-7, with 8 bases identical to TRBD1. The CDR3 sequence is 15 residues long. Germline V CDR1 and CDR2: SNHLY, FYNNEI. The J segment lost 5 bases and the V segment lost 6 bases, leaving 12 bases of the junction unmatched. CDR3 protein: CASRTWSQGADEQYF. The DNA for the CDR3 is TGTGCCAGCAGGACGTGGAGCCAGGGGGCTGACGAGCAGTACTTC.

CDR3 nucleotides: TGTGCCAGCAGTGAAGCGGGGTCGGGAGGTCGCTATGGCTACACCTTC. Its translation is CASSEAGSGGRYGYTF. The chain has TRBV6-1 and TRBJ1-2; D unclear. V lost 0 bases, J lost 4 bases, and 15 bases lay in between. The CDR3 loop spans 16 amino acids. Germline-derived CDR1 and CDR2 are MNHNS and SASEGT.

V is TRBV30 and J is TRBJ2-7; no reliable D call. The CDR3 contains 13 residues. CDR1 is GTSNPN, CDR2 SVGIG, per germline (reference sequence). Trimming left V 4 bases short and J 0 bases short, with 10 bases between. The CDR3 DNA sequence: TGTGCCTGGAATACACAGAGCTCCTACGAGCAGTACTTC. Encoded protein: CAWNTQSSYEQYF.